These 12 T cell receptor beta chains came from one sample sequenced in a study of T cell changes during pregnancy in multiple sclerosis. The method was immunoSEQ multiplex PCR; TCRdb's version includes in-frame clones alone and lacks a portion of them. Among fewer than 60,000 clones listed, about 90% were seen once. Material: CD8+ T cells from peripheral blood mononuclear cells, obtained after pregnancy. The receptor set was obtained from a female donor with multiple sclerosis, enrolled in a pregnancy study.

The chain uses TRBV7-9 and TRBJ1-1; TRBD1 matches 12 bases. The CDR3 runs 16 residues. From germline, CDR1 is SEHNR and CDR2 FQNEAQ (reference sequence). With 6 bases clipped from V and 8 bases from J, the junction kept 13 bases outside the gene matches. CDR3 sequence reads: CASSSRDRGPGGEAFF. The CDR3 DNA follows: TGTGCCAGCAGTTCCCGGGACAGGGGGCCCGGGGGAGAAGCTTTCTTT. Full variable domain (remainder filled in from reference TRBV7-9 and TRBJ1-1): DTGVSQNPRHKITKRGQNVTFRCDPISEHNRLYWYRQTLGQGPEFLTYFQNEAQLEKSRLLSDRFSAERPKGSFSTLEIQRTEQGDSAMYLCASSSRDRGPGGEAFFGQGTRLTVV.

This clone showed up just once. V usage is TRBV30 and J usage is TRBJ2-2, with D tentatively TRBD1 (7 bases). CDR3 length: 15 amino acids. Trimming took 2 bases from V and 6 from J, leaving 16 bases between them. Germline-derived CDR1 and CDR2 are GTSNPN and SVGIG (reference sequence). The CDR3 DNA is TGTGCCTGGAGTCCTGGGGCAGGGGGGTCCGGGGAGCTGTTTTTT. It specifies CAWSPGAGGSGELFF.

The J gene is TRBJ2-1, the V gene TRBV7-6, with 10 bases identical to TRBD2. V was clipped by 7 bases and J by 0 bases; unmatched bases: 6. This CDR3 spans 16 amino acids. Germline V CDR1 and CDR2: SGHVS, FNYEAQ. CDR3 coding DNA: TGTGCCAGCACGGAACTAGCGGGGAGCTCCTACAATGAGCAGTTCTTC. Protein product: CASTELAGSSYNEQFF.

The table lists this clone with a few counts. The chain joins TRBV10-3 to TRBJ1-1; no clear D. Looked up from germline, CDR1 is ENHRY and CDR2 is SYGVKD. The V end was cut by 1 base, the J end by 5 bases, with 17 bases between. The CDR3 has 16 amino acids. As DNA, the CDR3 is TGTGCCATCAGTGAGTGGGAGAAATCGGGTGGGACTGAAGCTTTCTTT. This encodes CAISEWEKSGGTEAFF.

V usage is TRBV29-1 and J usage is TRBJ2-5; a possible D gene is TRBD1 (6 bases). Looked up from germline, CDR1 is SQVTM and CDR2 is ANQGSEA. CDR3 length: 17 residues. The germline V and J ends were trimmed by 2 bases and 5 bases, with 24 bases remaining between them. DNA of the CDR3: TGCAGCGTTGAAACCATAGGGACACGGCAGTCTGGCGAGACCCAGTACTTC. This encodes CSVETIGTRQSGETQYF.

J is TRBJ1-4 and V is TRBV6-1; 7 nucleotides align to TRBD1. The CDR3 contains 14 residues. Trimming at V came to 3 bases and at J to 8 bases, leaving 6 bases not matched to a gene. Germline V CDR1 and CDR2: MNHNS, SASEGT. CDR3 residues: CASSETGLSEKLFF. CDR3 coding DNA: TGTGCCAGCAGTGAGACAGGGTTATCGGAAAAACTGTTTTTT.

The chain recombines TRBV5-4 with TRBJ2-7, with TRBD2 matching over 8 bases. The J segment lost 6 bases and the V segment lost 2 bases, leaving 7 bases of the junction unmatched. The CDR3 is 14 amino acids. In germline, CDR1 is SGHNT, CDR2 YYREEE (reference sequence). The DNA of the CDR3 is TGTGCCAGCAGCTTCTGGACTAGCTTCTCCGAGCAGTACTTC. This translates into CASSFWTSFSEQYF.

This chain connects TRBV7-9 to TRBJ2-1, with 7 bases matching TRBD1. V lost 3 bases, J lost 7 bases, and 3 bases stayed unmatched. Germline V gene data show CDR1 as SEHNR and CDR2 as FQNEAQ (reference sequence). The CDR3 has 13 amino acids. CDR3 sequence reads: CASSFGTVNEQFF. The CDR3 DNA is TGTGCCAGCAGCTTCGGGACAGTTAATGAGCAGTTCTTC.

The J gene is TRBJ2-7, the V gene TRBV13, with 9 bases fitting TRBD1. J lost 2 bases, V lost 3 bases, and 5 bases had no gene match. The germline gives CDR1 PRHDT, CDR2 FYEKMQ (reference sequence). The CDR3 length is 15 residues. The CDR3 DNA reads as TGTGCCAGCAGCTTTACCGGGACAGGGCCCTACGAGCAGTACTTC. Encoded protein: CASSFTGTGPYEQYF.

This clone was observed once. The chain links TRBV15 to TRBJ1-2; 8 bases fit TRBD1. The CDR3 consists of 18 residues. With V trimmed by 0 bases and J by 6 bases, 15 bases remained unmatched. Germline V CDR1 and CDR2: LNHNV, YYDKDF (reference sequence). CDR3 sequence reads: CATSRDFPLARGRDGYTF. The DNA of the CDR3 is TGTGCCACCAGCAGAGATTTTCCCCTGGCCAGGGGGCGCGATGGCTACACCTTC.

CDR3 sequence (DNA): TGCGCCAGCAGCGGGGGGGCTGGTGGGTTCTACAATGAGCAGTTCTTC. Translated, it gives CASSGGAGGFYNEQFF. This chain connects TRBV5-1 to TRBJ2-1, with TRBD2 as a possible D gene (7 bases). This CDR3 is 16 amino acids long. CDR1 is SGHRS, CDR2 YFSETQ, per germline. Trimming took 4 bases from V and 3 from J, leaving 17 bases between them.

Comment on this clone: Additional DNA sequences in this sample encode the identical CDR3. The gene calls are TRBV9 and TRBJ2-7; possible D gene TRBD1, 6 bases. V lost 4 bases to trimming and J lost 0 bases, with 11 bases between them. Germline V gives CDR1 SGDLS, CDR2 YYNGEE. The CDR3 has 14 amino acids. The CDR3 spells CASSSGDNSYEQYF. CDR3 DNA sequence: TGTGCCAGCAGCTCAGGGGACAACTCCTACGAGCAGTACTTC.